This TCR beta chain was identified during a study of blood T cell repertoires in COVID-19. Across the study: Collection of acute and convalescent COVID-19 samples took place in the United States, Italy and Spain. PBMCs, B-cell-depleted T cells, or T cells were the source of the cDNA or gDNA that made up the material.

The CDR3 spans 14 residues. CDR1 is SGDLS, CDR2 YYNGEE, per germline. The V segment lost 0 bases and the J segment 7 bases; nucleotides outside the gene matches: 6. Authors' methods: Reference gene primer amplification yielded estimated nucleated cell counts. TCRdb keeps only in-frame clones here, not all; method: immunoSEQ multiplex PCR. Clone size and V and J calls were adopted from that table, with D and trimming inferred from the DNA. Found here are more than 80,000 clones, roughly nine tenths of them singletons; the top ten hold roughly 1.5%. What was sequenced was peripheral blood. The TCR sequence derives from a human donor with active COVID-19. The donor label of this sample is uncertain. This sequence joins TRBV9 and TRBJ1-2; 7 bases fit TRBD1. This chain's CDR3 is CASSVASGGFGYTF. The CDR3 nucleotides read TGTGCCAGCAGCGTAGCTTCAGGGGGATTTGGCTACACCTTC. The whole variable domain, filled in from reference TRBV9 and TRBJ1-2, reads DSGVTQTPKHLITATGQRVTLRCSPRSGDLSVYWYQQSLDQGLQFLIQYYNGEERAKGNILERFSAQQFPDLHSELNLSSLELGDSALYFCASSVASGGFGYTFGSGTRLTVV.